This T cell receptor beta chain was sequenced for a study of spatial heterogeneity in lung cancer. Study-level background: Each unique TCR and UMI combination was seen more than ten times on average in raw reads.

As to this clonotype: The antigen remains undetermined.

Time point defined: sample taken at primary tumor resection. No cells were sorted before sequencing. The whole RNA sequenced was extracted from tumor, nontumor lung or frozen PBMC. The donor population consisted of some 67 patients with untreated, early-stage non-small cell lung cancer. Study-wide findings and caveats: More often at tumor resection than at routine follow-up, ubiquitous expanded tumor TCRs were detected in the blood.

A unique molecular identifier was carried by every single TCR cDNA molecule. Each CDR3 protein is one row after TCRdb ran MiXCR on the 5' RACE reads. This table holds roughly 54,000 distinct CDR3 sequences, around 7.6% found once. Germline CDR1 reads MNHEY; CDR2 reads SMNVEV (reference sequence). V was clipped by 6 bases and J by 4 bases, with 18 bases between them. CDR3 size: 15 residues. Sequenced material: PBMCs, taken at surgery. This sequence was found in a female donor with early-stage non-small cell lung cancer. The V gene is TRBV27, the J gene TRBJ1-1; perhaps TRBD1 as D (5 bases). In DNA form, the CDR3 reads TGTGCCAGCAGCCGTTCTTCAGGGACCCTCACTGAAGCTTTCTTT. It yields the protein CASSRSSGTLTEAFF.